Here is one T cell receptor beta chain with its context. Its antigen remains unidentified. Base qualities are not recorded, but no much larger clone differs from it by a single base. CDR1 MDHEN and CDR2 SYDVKM were looked up in the germline V gene. V is cut by 7 bases and J by 0 bases, and the space between the germline ends is 10 bases. There are 15 amino acids in the CDR3, from cysteine to phenylalanine inclusive. Of all the DNA, just the CDR3 is kept, 45 bases in frame from base 1. The immunoSEQ Assay, a bias-controlled multiplex PCR, was used to amplify TCRbeta CDR3 regions from genomic DNA. In the authors' own workflow: The number of nucleated cells in each sample was estimated by amplification of reference gene primers within the assay. Sequence reads were collapsed and filtered to measure the absolute abundance of every unique TCRbeta CDR3 rearrangement. For each sample, productive Simpson clonality was calculated by taking the square root of Simpson's diversity index across productive rearrangements. TCRdb limited this immuneACCESS table to in-frame rearrangements with V and J called. A share of clones is missing; checked studies link under half to unresolved V genes, and the rest is unexplained. The DNA was the basis for D and trimming; V, J and clone size are from that table. The sample table shows about 350,000 clones, and roughly 90% are seen once. The top ten hold 0.95% to 1.1% of the sample.

This sample was taken from a study of blood T cell repertoires in COVID-19 (dated by TCRdb to between 2020 and 2021). About the study as a whole: Collaborator samples came from the United States, Italy and Spain and covered acute and convalescent phases of COVID-19. The prospective study material was composed of cDNA or gDNA derived from T cells, B-cell-depleted T cells, or PBMCs. Deeply sampled blood TCRbeta repertoires from subjects exposed to, actively infected with, or recovered from COVID-19 were included in the dataset. The repertoires were made available in a free public database intended to serve as a resource for research on the immune response to SARS-CoV-2. Samples were obtained from the ongoing ImmuneRACE study (first 160 participants) and from some 1,200 subjects provided by 6 global collaborators. A de-identified subject ID, COVID-19 status, age in years and sex were almost always included in the sample metadata. Where available, HLA class I and class II types were taken from metadata supplied by the sample provider and were not determined by assay-based typing.

Beyond this particular receptor, the publication reports: The quantity of clinical and demographic metadata differed by source and by participant and was supplied without curation.

In the prospective study, participants were about 18 to 100 years old, resided in about 25 geographic areas of the United States, and were enrolled through a virtual design. In the prospective study, participants were assigned to cohorts based on the clinical history participants reported in a screening survey and a study questionnaire. Exposed participants had been in contact, within 2 weeks of entering the study, with a person who had a PCR-confirmed or clinician-diagnosed case of COVID-19. Each participant in the prospective study had whole blood, serum and a nasopharyngeal or oropharyngeal swab collected by mobile phlebotomists. Additional blood draws and questionnaires over an approximately 2-month period could optionally be provided by prospective study participants. Before DNA extraction, prospective study blood samples were shipped either frozen or at room temperature.

The V gene is TRBV28 and the J gene is TRBJ1-6; the D gene cannot be resolved reliably. The sample consisted of PBMCs or T cells enriched from blood (not recorded which). The sequence was obtained from a woman aged 25-40 years who had been exposed to COVID-19. The CDR3 region has the sequence CASNSRVSYNSPLHF. The base sequence is TGTGCCAGCAATTCACGGGTCTCCTATAATTCACCCCTCCACTTT. The variable domain in full, with residues beyond the CDR3 obtained from the reference TRBV28 and TRBJ1-6 genes, is DVKVTQSSRYLVKRTGEKVFLECVQDMDHENMFWYRQDPGLGLRLIYFSYDVKMKEKGDIPEGYSVSREKKERFSLILESASTNQTSMYLCASNSRVSYNSPLHFGNGTRLTVT.